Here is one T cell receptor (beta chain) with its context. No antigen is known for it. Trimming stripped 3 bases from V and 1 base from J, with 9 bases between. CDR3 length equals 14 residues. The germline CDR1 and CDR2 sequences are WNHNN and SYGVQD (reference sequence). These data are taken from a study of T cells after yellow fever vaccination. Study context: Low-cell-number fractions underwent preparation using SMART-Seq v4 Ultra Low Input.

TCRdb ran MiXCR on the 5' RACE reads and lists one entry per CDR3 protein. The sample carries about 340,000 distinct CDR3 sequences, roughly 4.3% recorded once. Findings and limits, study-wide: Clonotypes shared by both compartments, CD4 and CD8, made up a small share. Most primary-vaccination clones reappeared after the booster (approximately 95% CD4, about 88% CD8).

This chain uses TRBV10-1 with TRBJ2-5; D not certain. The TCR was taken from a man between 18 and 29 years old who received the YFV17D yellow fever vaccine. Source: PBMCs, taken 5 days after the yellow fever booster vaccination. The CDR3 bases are TGCGCCAGCAGTGAAGACATCGCCCAAGAGACCCAGTACTTC. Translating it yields CASSEDIAQETQYF.